This TCR beta chain was recovered during a study of T cells after yellow fever vaccination. Study observations and caveats: Just a small share of clonotypes turned up in the CD4 compartment as well as the CD8 compartment. Booster sampling recovered most clones from primary vaccination (less than 97% CD4, around 88% CD8). The secondary response was weaker but peaked faster, day 5 versus 15.

They built TCR cDNA with 5'RACE template switching, a step that put in a universal primer site and UMIs. TCRdb re-analysed the 5' RACE reads in MiXCR, keeping a single row per CDR3 protein. The sample records 610,000 or so distinct CDR3 sequences, roughly an eighth being singletons. Trimming shortened V by 2 bases and J by 4 bases, and 12 bases separated the two germline ends. Germline V gene lookup returns CDR1 DFQATT and CDR2 SNEGSKA (reference sequence). The CDR3 runs to 13 residues. Turning to this clonotype: The antigen is undetermined.

The material sequenced was PBMCs, taken on the day of the yellow fever booster vaccination. The clonotype comes from a man between 25 and 39 years old who received the YFV17D yellow fever vaccine. The genes are TRBV20-1 and TRBJ2-7, with no clear D. The CDR3 sequence: CSARPNLHYEQYF. The CDR3 bases are TGCAGTGCTAGACCTAACCTTCATTACGAGCAGTACTTC.